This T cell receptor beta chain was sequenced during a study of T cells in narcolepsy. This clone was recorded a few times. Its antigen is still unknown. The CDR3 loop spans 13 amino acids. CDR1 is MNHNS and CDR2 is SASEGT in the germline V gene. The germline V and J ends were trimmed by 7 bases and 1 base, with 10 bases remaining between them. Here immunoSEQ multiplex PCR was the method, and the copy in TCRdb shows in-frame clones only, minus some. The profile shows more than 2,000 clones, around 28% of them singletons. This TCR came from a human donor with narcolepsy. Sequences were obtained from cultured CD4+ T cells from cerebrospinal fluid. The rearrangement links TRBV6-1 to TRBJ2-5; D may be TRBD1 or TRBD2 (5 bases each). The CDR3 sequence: CASTRDVQETQYF. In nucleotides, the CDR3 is TGTGCCAGCACAAGGGACGTCCAAGAGACCCAGTACTTC.